This record looks at one T cell receptor (beta chain) sequence and its context. The germline CDR1 and CDR2 sequences are MNHEY and SMNVEV (reference sequence). The germline V and J ends were trimmed by 6 bases and 7 bases, with 21 bases remaining between them. The CDR3 covers 15 residues. This specimen belongs to a study of blood T cell repertoires in COVID-19. In the study overall: Sample material is recorded as cDNA or gDNA derived from T cells, B-cell-depleted T cells, or PBMCs.

In the original workflow: Estimated nucleated cell counts came from reference gene primer amplification. Here immunoSEQ multiplex PCR was the method, and the copy in TCRdb shows in-frame clones only, minus some. V, J and clone size are taken as reported in that table, and D and trimming were inferred from the DNA itself. Of about 380,000 clones listed, 85% are singletons. Sequenced input: peripheral blood. This receptor was identified in a woman younger than 35 with acute or convalescent COVID-19. This sequence joins TRBV27 and TRBJ1-1; maybe TRBD1 (5 bases). The CDR3 reads CASSPLQDPLIEAFF. CDR3 in DNA: TGTGCCAGCAGCCCCTTACAGGACCCCCTCATTGAAGCTTTCTTT.